The subject of this entry is one TCR beta chain. These data are taken from a study of shared clonotypes between healthy human individuals. Using immunoSEQ multiplex PCR, the repertoire was profiled, and TCRdb retains in-frame clones only, with some absent. Of some 240,000 clones in the sample, over 60% are singletons; the top ten hold roughly 10%. V gave up 5 bases and J gave up 1 base; unmatched junction bases: 5. This CDR3 region has 15 residues. Germline CDR1 SGHRS, CDR2 YFSETQ. Sequencing was performed on memory CD4+ T cells sorted from blood. Subset of the sample: CD45RA-negative fraction. The receptor was derived from a man in his thirties or forties in good health. The chain recombines TRBV5-1 with TRBJ2-2; 7 bases align to TRBD2. CDR3 region: CASRPLAVNTGELFF. For the CDR3, the DNA is TGCGCCAGCAGACCCCTAGCGGTGAACACCGGGGAGCTGTTTTTT.